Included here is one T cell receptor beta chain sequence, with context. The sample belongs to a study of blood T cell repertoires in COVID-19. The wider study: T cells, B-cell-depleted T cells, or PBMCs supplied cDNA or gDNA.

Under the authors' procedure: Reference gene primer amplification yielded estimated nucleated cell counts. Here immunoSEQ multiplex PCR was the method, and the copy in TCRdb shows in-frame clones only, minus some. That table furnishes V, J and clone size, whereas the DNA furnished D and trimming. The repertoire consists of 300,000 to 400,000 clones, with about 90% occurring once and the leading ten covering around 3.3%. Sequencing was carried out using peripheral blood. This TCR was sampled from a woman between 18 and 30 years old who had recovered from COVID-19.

The CDR3: CASSLTGEVGGYTF. CDR3 coding DNA: TGTGCCAGCAGTTTGACAGGCGAGGTTGGAGGCTACACCTTC. The J gene is TRBJ1-2, the V gene TRBV6-5; D may be TRBD1 (6 bases). Between the trimmed V and J ends, which lost 4 bases and 8 bases, there was a span of 17 bases. This CDR3 is built from 14 residues. Germline assignment: CDR1 MNHEY and CDR2 SVGAGI.